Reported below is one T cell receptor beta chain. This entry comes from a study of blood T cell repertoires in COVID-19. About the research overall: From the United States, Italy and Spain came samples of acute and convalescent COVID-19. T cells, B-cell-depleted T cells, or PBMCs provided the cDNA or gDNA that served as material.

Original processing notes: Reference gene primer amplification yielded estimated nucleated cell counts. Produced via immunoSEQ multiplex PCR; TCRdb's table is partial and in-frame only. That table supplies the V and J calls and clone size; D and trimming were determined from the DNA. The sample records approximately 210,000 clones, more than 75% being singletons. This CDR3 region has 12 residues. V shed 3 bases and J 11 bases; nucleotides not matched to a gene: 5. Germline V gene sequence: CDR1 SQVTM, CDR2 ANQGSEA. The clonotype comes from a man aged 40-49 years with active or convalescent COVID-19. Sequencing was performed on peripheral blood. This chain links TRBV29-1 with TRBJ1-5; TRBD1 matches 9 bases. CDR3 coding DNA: TGCAGCGTTGAGGGGGACAGGGTATCCCAGCATTTT. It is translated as CSVEGDRVSQHF.